This T cell receptor beta chain is from a study of blood T cell repertoires in COVID-19. Study at large: Acute and convalescent COVID-19 specimens originated in the United States, Italy and Spain.

Participants reported their clinical history, and cohort assignment relied on those reports. Either two negative PCRs, clearance, or symptom resolution qualified Cohort 3 donors as recovered. This CDR3 comprises 16 residues. Per the germline V gene, CDR1 is SGHRS and CDR2 is YFSETQ. V was clipped by 4 bases and J by 1 base, with 18 bases between them. Data came from immunoSEQ multiplex PCR; TCRdb stores just in-frame clones and leaves some out. This table has some 260,000 clones, 80% to 95% appearing once. This clonotype was obtained from a woman aged 18 to 35 who had recovered from COVID-19. The chain links TRBV5-1 to TRBJ2-7; a possible D gene is TRBD1 (6 bases). Source material: PBMCs or T cells enriched from blood (not recorded which). CDR3 residues: CASSMTAGVGSYEQYF. Here the CDR3 DNA reads TGCGCCAGCAGCATGACGGCAGGGGTGGGATCCTACGAGCAGTACTTC.